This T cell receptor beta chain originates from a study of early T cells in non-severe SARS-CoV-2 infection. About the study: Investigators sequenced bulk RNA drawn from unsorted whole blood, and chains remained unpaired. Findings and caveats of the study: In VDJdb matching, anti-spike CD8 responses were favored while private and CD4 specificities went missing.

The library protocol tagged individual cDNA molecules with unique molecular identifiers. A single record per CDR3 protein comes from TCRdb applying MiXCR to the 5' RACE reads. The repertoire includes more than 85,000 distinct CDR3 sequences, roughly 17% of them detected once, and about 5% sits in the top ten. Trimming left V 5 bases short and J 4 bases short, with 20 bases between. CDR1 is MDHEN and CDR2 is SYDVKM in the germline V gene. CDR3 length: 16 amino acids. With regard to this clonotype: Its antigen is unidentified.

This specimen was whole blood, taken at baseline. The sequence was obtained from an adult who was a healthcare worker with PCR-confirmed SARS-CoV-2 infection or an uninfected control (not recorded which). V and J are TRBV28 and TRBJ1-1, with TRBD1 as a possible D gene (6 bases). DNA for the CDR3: TGTGCCAGCAGTCCGGATCGACAGGTAGTGGCCACTGAAGCTTTCTTT. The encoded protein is CASSPDRQVVATEAFF.